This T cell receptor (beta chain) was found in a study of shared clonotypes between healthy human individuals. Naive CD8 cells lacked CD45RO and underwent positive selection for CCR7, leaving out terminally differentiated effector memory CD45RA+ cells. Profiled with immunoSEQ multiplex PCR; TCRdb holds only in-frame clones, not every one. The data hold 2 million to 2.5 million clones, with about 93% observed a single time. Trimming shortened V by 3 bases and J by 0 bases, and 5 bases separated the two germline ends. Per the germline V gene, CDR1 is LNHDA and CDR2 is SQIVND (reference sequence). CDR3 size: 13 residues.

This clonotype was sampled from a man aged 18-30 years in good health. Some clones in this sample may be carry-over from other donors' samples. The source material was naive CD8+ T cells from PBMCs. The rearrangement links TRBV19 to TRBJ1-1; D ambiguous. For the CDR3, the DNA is TGTGCCAGTAGTATGAGGCTGAACACTGAAGCTTTCTTT. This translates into CASSMRLNTEAFF.